The source of this TCR beta chain is a study of CD8 T cells in Susac syndrome. CD8+ and CD4+ T cells from blood underwent TCR beta sequencing, which was carried out in a high-throughput format. The authors negatively isolated CD8+ and CD4+ T cells and FACS-enriched TEMRA cells. About this clonotype: Antigen: not known.

The CDR3 extends over 14 amino acids. Per germline, CDR1 GTSNPN and CDR2 SVGIG (reference sequence). Trimming cost V 0 bases and J 5 bases, with 11 bases left between them. Findings and caveats of the study: An acknowledgment was made by the study that its TCR sequencing and HLA analysis involved relatively few individuals.

RNA was extracted with the RNeasy kit, and a quantity of about 0.45 to 1 ug was reverse transcribed using random hexamers. TCR beta CDR3 was amplified by immunoSEQ multiplex PCR. This amplification extended across 54 Vbeta and 13 Jbeta segments. One entry per CDR3 protein results from TCRdb running MiXCR on the immunoSEQ multiplex PCR reads. In the table there are fewer than 250,000 distinct CDR3 sequences, 80% to 95% of which are singletons. Sequencing was performed on CD4+ T cells from PBMCs. This receptor was identified in a human donor in good health. The chain combines TRBV30 with TRBJ1-3, with unresolved D. The CDR3 reads CAWSVRTGRNTIYF. The CDR3 DNA reads TGTGCCTGGAGTGTAAGGACCGGAAGAAACACCATATATTTT.